One and the same sample provided the 16 T cell receptor beta chains below, sequenced in a study of T cell clonality in common variable immunodeficiency. Measured with immunoSEQ multiplex PCR; TCRdb has only the in-frame clones, and not every one. The repertoire consists of approximately 81,000 clones, none detected only once. Sequences were obtained from peripheral blood mononuclear cells. These receptors all stem from a person between 18 and 75 years old in good health.

With regard to this clone: The read is 3 residues too short to cover the CDR3 end, so that end is filled in from the germline J gene. This chain links TRBV18 with TRBJ1-1; possibly TRBD1 for D (5 bases). Germline CDR1 is KGHSH and CDR2 is LQKENI. The V end lost 2 bases, the J end lost 0 bases, and 16 bases lay between the germline ends. The CDR3 loop spans 17 amino acids. The CDR3 spells CASSPRSQGNVNTEAFF. Incomplete CDR3 DNA: TGTGCCAGCTCACCAAGATCCCAGGGTAACGTGAACACTGAA.

This clone was counted between two and nine times. The read stops 3 residues short of the end of the CDR3; the missing end is completed from the germline J gene. The V and J genes are TRBV7-3 and TRBJ1-1; a weak D match, TRBD1 (6 bases). This CDR3 has 15 amino acids. Looked up from germline, CDR1 is SGHTA and CDR2 is FQGTGA. Trimming removed 4 bases from V and 1 base from J, with 13 bases in between. The CDR3: CASSSSGTTNTEAFF. The DNA read from the CDR3 is TGTGCCAGCAGCTCGTCCGGGACAACGAACACTGAA.

This clone has ten or more counts. The CDR3 extends 3 residues past the end of the read, so its final part is completed from the germline J gene. The chain recombines TRBV18 with TRBJ2-1; D unclear. The CDR3 runs to 12 residues. V lost 3 bases, J lost 5 bases, and 5 bases lay in between. The germline V gene has CDR1 KGHSH and CDR2 LQKENI. CDR3 DNA (partial): TGTGCCAGCTCACCCAGGAACAATGAG. Encoded protein: CASSPRNNE. The full CDR3 reads CASSPRNNEQFF.

This clone was found many times. The CDR3 end is not reached by the read, which stops 3 residues before it; the germline J gene fills it in. The chain is built from TRBV20-1 and TRBJ2-7, with D perhaps TRBD2 (8 bases). The germline V and J ends were trimmed by 5 bases and 2 bases, with 19 bases remaining between them. Germline V lookup: CDR1 DFQATT, CDR2 SNEGSKA (reference sequence). The CDR3 length is 15 residues. The sequenced CDR3 bases are TGCAGTGCTGGCAGCGGGGGAACAGGGGCCTACGAG. Its translation: CSAGSGGTGAYE. The whole CDR3 region reads CSAGSGGTGAYEQYF.

This clone was seen at least ten times. The read is 3 residues too short to cover the CDR3 end, so that end is filled in from the germline J gene. The V gene is TRBV19, the J gene TRBJ1-1; TRBD1 agrees at 8 bases. Germline V gene data show CDR1 as LNHDA and CDR2 as SQIVND (reference sequence). CDR3 length equals 12 residues. CDR3 sequence reads: CASRRGQDWAFF. CDR3 DNA, as far as it was read: TGTGCCAGTAGAAGGGGACAGGATTGG.

This clone was seen at least ten times. The CDR3 end falls 3 residues outside the read, so it is completed with the germline J gene. The chain has TRBV7-6 and TRBJ2-5; 7 bases line up with TRBD1. J was trimmed by 5 bases and V by 4 bases; bases with no gene match: 10. Germline CDR1 SGHVS, CDR2 FNYEAQ. This CDR3 spans 15 amino acids. This chain's CDR3 is CASSSLRQGGETQYF. The covered CDR3 bases are TGTGCCAGCAGCTCCCTTCGACAGGGTGGTGAGACC.

This clone was detected only a few times. CDR3 protein: CASSVRQGVIHEQYF. The covered CDR3 bases are TGTGCCAGCAGCGTCCGGCAGGGAGTTATCCACGAG. This chain connects TRBV7-9 to TRBJ2-7, with D perhaps assigned TRBD1 or TRBD2 (5 bases each). From the germline J gene comes the end of the CDR3, since the read stops 3 residues before it. V lost 5 bases and J 5 bases, leaving 19 bases between the germline ends. There are 15 residues in the CDR3. Germline V gene data show CDR1 as SEHNR and CDR2 as FQNEAQ (reference sequence). Based on the CDR3 plus reference TRBV7-9 and TRBJ2-7, the full variable domain is DTGVSQNPRHKITKRGQNVTFRCDPISEHNRLYWYRQTLGQGPEFLTYFQNEAQLEKSRLLSDRFSAERPKGSFSTLEIQRTEQGDSAMYLCASSVRQGVIHEQYFGPGTRLTVT.

This clone was found many times. The read terminates 3 residues before the CDR3 end, so the remaining end is supplied by the germline J gene. The rearrangement links TRBV20-1 to TRBJ1-5, with D possibly TRBD1 on 6 matching bases. The germline V and J ends were trimmed by 6 bases and 4 bases, with 19 bases remaining between them. This CDR3 comprises 15 residues. Germline V CDR1 and CDR2: DFQATT, SNEGSKA (reference sequence). The CDR3 spells CSATRGQGPNQPQHF. The sequenced CDR3 bases are TGCAGTGCGACCCGCGGCCAGGGGCCGAATCAGCCC.

This clone was counted many times. The CDR3 extends 3 residues past the end of the read, so its final part is completed from the germline J gene. This chain connects TRBV30 to TRBJ1-6; TRBD1 matches at 10 bases. The CDR3 is made up of 17 amino acids. Trimming cost V 1 base and J 5 bases; bases outside gene matches: 8. Looked up from germline, CDR1 is GTSNPN and CDR2 is SVGIG (reference sequence). The DNA read from the CDR3 is TGTGCCTGGAGTGATCTTCGGACAGGGGGTGATAATTCACCC. Its translation is CAWSDLRTGGDNSP. In full, the CDR3 reads CAWSDLRTGGDNSPLHF.

At least ten counts were recorded for this clone. CDR3 region: CSARDLLAGGPSTDTQYF. The covered CDR3 bases are TGCAGTGCTAGAGATTTACTAGCGGGAGGCCCTAGCACAGATACG. V and J are TRBV20-1 and TRBJ2-3; 12 nucleotides match TRBD2. The CDR3 end is not reached by the read, which stops 3 residues before it; the germline J gene fills it in. Unmatched junction bases numbered 7, after V lost 0 bases and J lost 0 bases. From germline, CDR1 is DFQATT and CDR2 SNEGSKA (reference sequence). The CDR3 is made up of 18 amino acids.

At least ten counts were recorded for this clone. The sequenced part of the CDR3 DNA is TGTGCCTGGATACCTAGCGGGGCTTCGGAGACC. Translating it yields CAWIPSGASET. The whole CDR3 sequence is CAWIPSGASETQYF. J is TRBJ2-5 and V is TRBV30; 9 nucleotides match TRBD2. The read stops 3 residues short of the end of the CDR3; the missing end is completed from the germline J gene. CDR3 size: 14 residues. Trimming took 4 bases from V and 5 from J; bases not matched to a gene: 8. CDR1 and CDR2 (germline): GTSNPN, SVGIG (reference sequence).

This clone was observed many times. The missing CDR3 end, 3 residues past where the read stops, is filled in from the germline J gene. The V call is TRBV7-3, the J call TRBJ2-3, with 14 nucleotides matching TRBD2. CDR1 SGHTA and CDR2 FQGTGA come from the germline V gene. The CDR3 is 17 amino acids. The V and J ends lost 3 bases and 4 bases, in that order; junction bases with no gene match: 6. The sequenced part of the CDR3 DNA is TGTGCCAGCAGCTTCTCGGGACTAGCGGGAGTCGCAGATACG. Translating it yields CASSFSGLAGVADT. The full CDR3 protein is CASSFSGLAGVADTQYF.

In its sample, this clone was seen many times. The read ends 3 residues early relative to the CDR3; the germline J gene fills the gap. The rearrangement joins TRBV2 to TRBJ1-1, with a weak D call TRBD1 (6 bases). The CDR3 covers 10 residues. Germline V gene data show CDR1 as SNHLY and CDR2 as FYNNEI. Here the CDR3 reads CASGGSWAFF. CDR3 DNA, as far as it was read: TGTGCCAGCGGGGGCAGTTGG. The full variable domain, its missing parts supplied by reference TRBV2 and TRBJ1-1, is EPEVTQTPSHQVTQMGQEVILRCVPISNHLYFYWYRQILGQKVEFLVSFYNNEISEKSEIFDDQFSVERPDGSNFTLKIRSTKLEDSAMYFCASGGSWAFFGQGTRLTVV.

Many counts were recorded for this clone. Read sequence stops 3 residues before the CDR3 end, and the germline J gene provides the missing end. The chain couples TRBV9 to TRBJ1-1; perhaps TRBD1 as D (5 bases). Per the germline V gene, CDR1 is SGDLS and CDR2 is YYNGEE. The CDR3 is 14 residues long. The germline V and J ends were trimmed by 3 bases and 4 bases, with 13 bases remaining between them. CDR3 DNA, as far as it was read: TGTGCCAGCAGCGCCGCAGACAGTTTCACTGAA. Amino acids: CASSAADSFTE. The CDR3 reads in full as CASSAADSFTEAFF.

This clone occurred many times. The read ends 3 residues shy of where the CDR3 ends; the end is completed using the germline J gene. V and J are TRBV19 and TRBJ2-3; TRBD2 agrees at 15 bases. The CDR3 has 18 amino acids. The germline CDR1 and CDR2 sequences are LNHDA and SQIVND (reference sequence). With 5 bases clipped from V and 3 bases from J, the junction kept 9 bases outside the gene matches. Incomplete CDR3 DNA: TGTGCCAGTAGTCCTCGGACTAGCGGGAGGGCCGAGACAGATACG. Amino acids: CASSPRTSGRAETDT. The CDR3 as a whole reads CASSPRTSGRAETDTQYF.

This clone has ten or more counts. The read halts 3 residues ahead of the CDR3 end, with the missing end drawn from the germline J gene. The J gene is TRBJ1-2, the V gene TRBV2; TRBD1 matches at 8 bases. CDR1 and CDR2 (germline): SNHLY, FYNNEI. CDR3 length equals 14 residues. The J segment lost 4 bases and the V segment lost 2 bases, leaving 3 bases of the junction unmatched. The DNA read from the CDR3 is TGTGCCAGCAGTGAAATGGGACAGGTCTATGGC. The encoded protein is CASSEMGQVYG. The complete CDR3 sequence is CASSEMGQVYGYTF.